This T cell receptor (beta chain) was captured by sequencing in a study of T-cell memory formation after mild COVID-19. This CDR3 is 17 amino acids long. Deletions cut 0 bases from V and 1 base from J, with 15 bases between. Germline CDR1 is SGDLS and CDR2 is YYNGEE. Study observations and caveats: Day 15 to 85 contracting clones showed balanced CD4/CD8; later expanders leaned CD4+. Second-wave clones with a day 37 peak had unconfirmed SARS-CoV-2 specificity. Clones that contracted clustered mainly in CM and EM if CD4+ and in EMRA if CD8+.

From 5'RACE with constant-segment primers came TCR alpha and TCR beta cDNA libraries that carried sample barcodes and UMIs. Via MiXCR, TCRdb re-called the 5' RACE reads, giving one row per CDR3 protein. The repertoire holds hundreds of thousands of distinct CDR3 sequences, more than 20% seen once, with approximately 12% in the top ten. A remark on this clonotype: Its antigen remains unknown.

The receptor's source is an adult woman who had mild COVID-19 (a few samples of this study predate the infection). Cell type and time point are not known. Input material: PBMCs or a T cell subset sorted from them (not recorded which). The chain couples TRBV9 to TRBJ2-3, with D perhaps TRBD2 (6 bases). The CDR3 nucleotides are TGTGCCAGCAGCGTAGAGGGAGGTAGCGGAGGCACAGATACGCAGTATTTT. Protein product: CASSVEGGSGGTDTQYF.